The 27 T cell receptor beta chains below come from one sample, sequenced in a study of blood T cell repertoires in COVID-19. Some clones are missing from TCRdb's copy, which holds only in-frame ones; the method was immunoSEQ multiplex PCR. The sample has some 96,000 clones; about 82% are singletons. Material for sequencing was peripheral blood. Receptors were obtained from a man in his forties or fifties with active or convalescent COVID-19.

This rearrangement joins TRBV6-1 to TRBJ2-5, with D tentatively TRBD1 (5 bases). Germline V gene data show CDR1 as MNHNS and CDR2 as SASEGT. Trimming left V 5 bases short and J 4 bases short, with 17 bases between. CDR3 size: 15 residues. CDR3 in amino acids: CASSSTSHRSETQYF. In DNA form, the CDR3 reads TGTGCCAGCAGTTCCACTTCCCACAGGTCAGAGACCCAGTACTTC.

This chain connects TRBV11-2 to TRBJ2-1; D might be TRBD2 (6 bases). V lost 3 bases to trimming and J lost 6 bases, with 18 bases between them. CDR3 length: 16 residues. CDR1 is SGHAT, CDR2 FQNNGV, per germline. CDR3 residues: CASSLGPSAAGNEQFF. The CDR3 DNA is TGTGCCAGCAGCTTGGGACCCTCGGCAGCGGGCAATGAGCAGTTCTTC.

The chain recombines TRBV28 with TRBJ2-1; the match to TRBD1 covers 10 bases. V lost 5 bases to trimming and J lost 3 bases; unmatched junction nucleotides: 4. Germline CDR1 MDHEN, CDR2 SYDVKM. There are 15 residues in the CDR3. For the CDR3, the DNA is TGTGCCAGCAGTGACCGGGACAGGGGCTACAATGAGCAGTTCTTC. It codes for CASSDRDRGYNEQFF.

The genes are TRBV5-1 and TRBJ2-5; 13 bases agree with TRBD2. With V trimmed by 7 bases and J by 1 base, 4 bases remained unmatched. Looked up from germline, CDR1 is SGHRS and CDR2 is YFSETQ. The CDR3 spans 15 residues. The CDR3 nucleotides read TGCGCCAGCCGACGGACTAGCGGGGGCCAAGAGACCCAGTACTTC. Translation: CASRRTSGGQETQYF.

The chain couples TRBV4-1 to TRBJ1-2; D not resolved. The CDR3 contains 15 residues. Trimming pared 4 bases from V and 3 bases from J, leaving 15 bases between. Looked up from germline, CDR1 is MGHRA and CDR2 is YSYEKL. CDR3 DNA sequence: TGCGCCAGCAGCCTTCCTGGAGGCGGTGACTATGGCTACACCTTC. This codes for CASSLPGGGDYGYTF.

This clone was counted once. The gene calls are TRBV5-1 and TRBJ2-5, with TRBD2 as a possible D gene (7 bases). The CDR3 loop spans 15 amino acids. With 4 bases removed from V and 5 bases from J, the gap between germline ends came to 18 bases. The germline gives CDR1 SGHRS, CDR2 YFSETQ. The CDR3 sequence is CASSGLPGEGETQYF. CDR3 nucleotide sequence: TGCGCCAGCAGCGGACTACCAGGGGAGGGGGAGACCCAGTACTTC.

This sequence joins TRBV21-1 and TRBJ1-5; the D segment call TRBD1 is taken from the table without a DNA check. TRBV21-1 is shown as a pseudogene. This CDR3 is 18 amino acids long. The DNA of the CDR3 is TGTGCCAGCAGCAAAATTACAGGGGAAAAGGGTAGCAATCAGCCCCAGCATTTT. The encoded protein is CASSKITGEKGSNQPQHF.

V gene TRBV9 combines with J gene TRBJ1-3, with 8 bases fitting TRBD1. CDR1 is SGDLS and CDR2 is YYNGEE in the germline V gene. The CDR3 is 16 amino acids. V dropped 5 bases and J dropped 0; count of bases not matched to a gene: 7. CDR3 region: CASSFGTGHSGNTIYF. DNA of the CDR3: TGTGCCAGCAGTTTCGGGACAGGTCACTCTGGAAACACCATATATTTT.

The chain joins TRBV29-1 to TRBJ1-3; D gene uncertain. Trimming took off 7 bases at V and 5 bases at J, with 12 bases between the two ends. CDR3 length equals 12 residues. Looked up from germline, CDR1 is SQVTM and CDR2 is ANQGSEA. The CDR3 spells CSASDTRNTIYF. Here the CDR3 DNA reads TGCAGCGCATCAGACACGAGAAACACCATATATTTT.

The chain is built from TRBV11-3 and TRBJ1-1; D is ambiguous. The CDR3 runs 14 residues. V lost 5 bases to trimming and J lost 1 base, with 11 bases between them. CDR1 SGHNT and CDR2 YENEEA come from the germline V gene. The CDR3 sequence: CASSPGRENTEAFF. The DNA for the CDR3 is TGTGCCAGCAGCCCCGGGCGGGAGAACACTGAAGCTTTCTTT.

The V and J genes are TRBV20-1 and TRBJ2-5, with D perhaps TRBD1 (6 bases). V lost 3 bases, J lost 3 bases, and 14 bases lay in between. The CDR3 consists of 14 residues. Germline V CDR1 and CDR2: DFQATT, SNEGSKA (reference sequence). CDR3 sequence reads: CSASLQSGEETQYF. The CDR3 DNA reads TGCAGTGCTAGTCTGCAGTCAGGGGAAGAGACCCAGTACTTC.

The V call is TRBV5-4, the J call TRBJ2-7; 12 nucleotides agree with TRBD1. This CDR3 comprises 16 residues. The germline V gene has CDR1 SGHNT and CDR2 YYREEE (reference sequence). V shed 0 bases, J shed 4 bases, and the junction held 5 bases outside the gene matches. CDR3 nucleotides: TGTGCCAGCAGCTTGGGGGGGACAGGGGGCACATACGAGCAGTACTTC. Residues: CASSLGGTGGTYEQYF.

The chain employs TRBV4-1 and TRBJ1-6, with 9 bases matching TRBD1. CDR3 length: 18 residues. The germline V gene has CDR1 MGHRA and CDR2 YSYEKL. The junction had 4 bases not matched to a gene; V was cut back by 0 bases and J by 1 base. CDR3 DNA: TGCGCCAGCAGCCAAGAGAACAGGGGGCGATCCTATAATTCACCCCTCCACTTT. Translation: CASSQENRGRSYNSPLHF.

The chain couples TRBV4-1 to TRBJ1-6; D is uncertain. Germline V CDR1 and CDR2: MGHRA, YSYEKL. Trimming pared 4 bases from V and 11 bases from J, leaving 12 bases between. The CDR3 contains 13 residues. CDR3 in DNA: TGCGCCAGCAGCCTTTTGACCGGGACACCCCTCCACTTT. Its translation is CASSLLTGTPLHF.

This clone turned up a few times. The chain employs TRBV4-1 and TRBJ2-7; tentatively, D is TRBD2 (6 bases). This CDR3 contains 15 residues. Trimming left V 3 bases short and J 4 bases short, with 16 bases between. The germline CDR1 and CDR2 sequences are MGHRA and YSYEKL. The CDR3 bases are TGCGCCAGCAGCCAGCCTAGTGGGGGGTATTACGAGCAGTACTTC. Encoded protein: CASSQPSGGYYEQYF.

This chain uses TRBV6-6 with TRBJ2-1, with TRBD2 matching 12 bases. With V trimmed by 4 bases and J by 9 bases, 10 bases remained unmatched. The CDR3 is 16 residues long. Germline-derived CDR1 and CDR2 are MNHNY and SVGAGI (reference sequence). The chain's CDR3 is CASSLQLAGGPGEQFF. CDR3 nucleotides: TGTGCCAGCAGTTTACAGCTAGCGGGAGGGCCAGGTGAGCAGTTCTTC.

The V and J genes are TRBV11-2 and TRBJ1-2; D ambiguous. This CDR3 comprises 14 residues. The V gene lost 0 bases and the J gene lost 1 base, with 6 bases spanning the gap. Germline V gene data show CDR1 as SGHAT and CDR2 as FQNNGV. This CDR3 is CASSLEQVNYGYTF. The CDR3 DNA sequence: TGTGCCAGCAGCTTAGAGCAGGTTAACTATGGCTACACCTTC.

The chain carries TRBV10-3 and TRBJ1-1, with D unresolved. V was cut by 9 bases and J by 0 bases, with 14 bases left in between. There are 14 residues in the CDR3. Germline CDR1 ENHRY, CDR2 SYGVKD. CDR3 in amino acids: CAISRERMNTEAFF. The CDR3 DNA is TGTGCCATTTCAAGGGAGAGGATGAACACTGAAGCTTTCTTT.

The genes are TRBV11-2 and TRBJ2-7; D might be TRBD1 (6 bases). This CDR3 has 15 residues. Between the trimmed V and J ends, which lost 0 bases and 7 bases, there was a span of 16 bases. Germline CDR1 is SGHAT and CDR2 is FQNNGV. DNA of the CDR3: TGTGCCAGCAGCTTAGATCCGACCAGGGGTTCTGAGCAGTACTTC. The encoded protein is CASSLDPTRGSEQYF.

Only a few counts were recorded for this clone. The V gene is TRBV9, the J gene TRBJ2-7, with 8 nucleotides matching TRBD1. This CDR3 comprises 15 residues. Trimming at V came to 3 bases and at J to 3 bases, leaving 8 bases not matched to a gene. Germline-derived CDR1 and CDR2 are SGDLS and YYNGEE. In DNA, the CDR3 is TGTGCCAGCAGCGCCCCCGGGACAGGCCGCTACGAGCAGTACTTC. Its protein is CASSAPGTGRYEQYF.

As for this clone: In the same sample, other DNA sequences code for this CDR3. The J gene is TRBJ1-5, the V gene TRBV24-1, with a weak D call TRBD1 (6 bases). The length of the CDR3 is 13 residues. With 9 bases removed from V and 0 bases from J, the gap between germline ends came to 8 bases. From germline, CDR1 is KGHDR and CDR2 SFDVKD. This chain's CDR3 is CATGQYSNQPQHF. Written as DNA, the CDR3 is TGTGCCACCGGACAGTATAGCAATCAGCCCCAGCATTTT.

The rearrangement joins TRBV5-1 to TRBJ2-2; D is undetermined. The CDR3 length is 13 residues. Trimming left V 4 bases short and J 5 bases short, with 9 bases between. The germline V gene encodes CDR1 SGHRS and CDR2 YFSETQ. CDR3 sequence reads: CASSPEATGELFF. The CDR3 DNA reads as TGCGCCAGCAGCCCCGAGGCGACCGGGGAGCTGTTTTTT.

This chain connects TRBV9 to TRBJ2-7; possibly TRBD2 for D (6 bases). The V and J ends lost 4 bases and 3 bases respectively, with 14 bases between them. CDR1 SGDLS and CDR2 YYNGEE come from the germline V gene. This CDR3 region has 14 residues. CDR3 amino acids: CASSWGLGDYEQYF. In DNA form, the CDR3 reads TGTGCCAGCAGCTGGGGACTGGGGGACTACGAGCAGTACTTC. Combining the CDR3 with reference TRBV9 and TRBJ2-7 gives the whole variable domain DSGVTQTPKHLITATGQRVTLRCSPRSGDLSVYWYQQSLDQGLQFLIQYYNGEERAKGNILERFSAQQFPDLHSELNLSSLELGDSALYFCASSWGLGDYEQYFGPGTRLTVT.

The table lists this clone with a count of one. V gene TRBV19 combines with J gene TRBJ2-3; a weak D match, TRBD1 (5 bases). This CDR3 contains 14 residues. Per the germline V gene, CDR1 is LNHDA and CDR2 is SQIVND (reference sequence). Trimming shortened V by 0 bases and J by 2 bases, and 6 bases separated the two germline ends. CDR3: CASSIDRDTDTQYF. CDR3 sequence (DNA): TGTGCCAGTAGTATAGACAGGGACACAGATACGCAGTATTTT.

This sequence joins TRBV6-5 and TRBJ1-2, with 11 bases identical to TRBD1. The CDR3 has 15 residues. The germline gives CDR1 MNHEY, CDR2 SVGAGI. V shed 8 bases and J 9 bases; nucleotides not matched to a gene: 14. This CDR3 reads CASHKLGTGGLSYTF. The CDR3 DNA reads TGTGCCAGCCACAAGCTCGGGACAGGGGGATTAAGCTACACCTTC.

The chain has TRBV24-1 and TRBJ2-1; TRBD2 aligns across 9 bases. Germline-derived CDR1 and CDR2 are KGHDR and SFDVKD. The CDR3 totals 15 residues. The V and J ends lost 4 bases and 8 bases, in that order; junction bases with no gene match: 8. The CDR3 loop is CATSDLAGAPHEQFF. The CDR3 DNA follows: TGTGCCACCAGTGACTTAGCGGGAGCCCCCCATGAGCAGTTCTTC.

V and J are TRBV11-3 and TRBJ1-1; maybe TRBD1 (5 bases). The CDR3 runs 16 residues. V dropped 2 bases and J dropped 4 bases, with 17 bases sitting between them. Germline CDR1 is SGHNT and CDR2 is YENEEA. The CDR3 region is CASSLTGGGALTEAFF. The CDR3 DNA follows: TGTGCCAGCAGCTTAACCGGGGGAGGGGCTCTCACTGAAGCTTTCTTT.